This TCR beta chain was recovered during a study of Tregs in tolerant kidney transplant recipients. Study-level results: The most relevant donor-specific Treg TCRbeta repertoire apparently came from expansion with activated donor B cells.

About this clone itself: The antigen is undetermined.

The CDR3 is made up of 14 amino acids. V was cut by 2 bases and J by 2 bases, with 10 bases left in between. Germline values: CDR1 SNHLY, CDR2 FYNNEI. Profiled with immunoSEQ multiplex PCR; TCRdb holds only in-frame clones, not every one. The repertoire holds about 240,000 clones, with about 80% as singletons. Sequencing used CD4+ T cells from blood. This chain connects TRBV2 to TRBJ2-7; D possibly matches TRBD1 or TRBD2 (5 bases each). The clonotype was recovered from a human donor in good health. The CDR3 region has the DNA TGTGCCAGCAGTGAACAGCAGGGAGCCTACGAGCAGTACTTC. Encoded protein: CASSEQQGAYEQYF.